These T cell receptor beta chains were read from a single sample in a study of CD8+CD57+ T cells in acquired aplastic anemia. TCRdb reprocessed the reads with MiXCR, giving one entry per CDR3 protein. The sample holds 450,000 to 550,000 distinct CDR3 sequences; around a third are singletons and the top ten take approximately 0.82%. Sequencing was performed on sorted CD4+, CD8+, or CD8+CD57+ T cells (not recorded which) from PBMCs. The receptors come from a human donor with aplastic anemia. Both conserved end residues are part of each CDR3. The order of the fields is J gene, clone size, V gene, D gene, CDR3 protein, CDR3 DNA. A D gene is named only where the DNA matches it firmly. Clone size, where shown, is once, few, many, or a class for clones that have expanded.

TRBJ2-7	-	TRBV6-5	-	CASSYSSLSYEQYF	TGTGCCAGCAGTTACTCGTCACTCTCCTACGAGCAGTACTTC
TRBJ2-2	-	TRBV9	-	CASRGHLNTGELFF	TGTGCCAGCCGAGGGCACCTGAACACCGGGGAGCTGTTTTTT
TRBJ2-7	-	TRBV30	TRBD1	CAWSGGTVNEQYF	TGTGCCTGGAGTGGGGGGACAGTTAACGAGCAGTACTTC
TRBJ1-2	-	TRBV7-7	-	CEGGEKNRVKEYGYTF	TGTGAGGGGGGGGAAAAAAACAGGGTGAAGGAATATGGCTACACCTTC
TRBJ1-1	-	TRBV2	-	CASSGGGRWWTEAFF	TGTGCCAGCAGCGGGGGGGGGAGATGGTGGACTGAAGCTTTCTTT
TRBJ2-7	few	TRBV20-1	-	CSAMIGGLYEQYF	TGCAGTGCTATGATCGGGGGCCTCTACGAGCAGTACTTC
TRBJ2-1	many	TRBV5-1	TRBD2	CASRQREGNEQFF	TGCGCCAGCAGGCAGCGGGAGGGAAATGAGCAGTTCTTC
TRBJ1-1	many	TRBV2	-	CASSDWTGGYTEAFF	TGTGCCAGCAGTGACTGGACCGGCGGGTACACTGAAGCTTTCTTT
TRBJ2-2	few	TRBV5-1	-	CASSLITDANTGELFF	TGCGCCAGCAGCTTGATTACGGACGCGAACACCGGGGAGCTGTTTTTT
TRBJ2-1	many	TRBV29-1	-	CSVGGYNEQFF	TGCAGCGTTGGAGGGTACAATGAGCAGTTCTTC
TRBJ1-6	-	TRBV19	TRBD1	CASSIPGQPNSPLHF	TGCGCCAGTAGTATTCCGGGACAGCCTAATTCACCCCTCCACTTT
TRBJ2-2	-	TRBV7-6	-	CASSLFPTAGELFF	TGTGCCAGCAGCTTATTCCCCACCGCCGGGGAGCTGTTTTTT
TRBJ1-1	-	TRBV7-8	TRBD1	CASSQGGGTEAFF	TGTGCCAGCAGCCAGGGGGGGGGCACTGAAGCTTTCTTT
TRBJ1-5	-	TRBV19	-	CATGSPPRGNQPQHF	TGTGCTACGGGATCTCCTCCCCGGGGCAATCAGCCCCAGCATTTT
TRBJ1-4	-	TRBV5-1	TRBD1	CASSLDRGPYNEKLFF	TGCGCCAGCAGCTTGGACAGGGGGCCCTATAATGAAAAACTGTTTTTT
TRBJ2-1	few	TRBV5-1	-	CASSLGGRDNEQFF	TGCGCCAGCAGCTTGGGAGGGCGCGACAATGAGCAGTTCTTC
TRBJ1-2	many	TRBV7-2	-	CASSRRLGDNYGYTF	TGTGCCAGCAGCCGTAGGCTGGGGGACAACTATGGCTACACCTTC
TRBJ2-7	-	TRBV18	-	CASSPGRVDEQYF	TGTGCCAGCTCACCCGGCAGAGTGGACGAGCAGTACTTC
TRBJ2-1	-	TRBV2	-	CASSWGFEQFF	TGTGCCAGCAGTTGGGGATTTGAGCAGTTCTTC
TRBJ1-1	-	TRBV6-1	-	CASTRGRGTEAFF	TGTGCCAGCACTCGGGGTAGAGGCACTGAAGCTTTCTTT
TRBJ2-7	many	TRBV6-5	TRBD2	CASSYSIYGLAGHEQYF	TGTGCCAGCAGTTACTCGATCTACGGACTAGCGGGGCACGAGCAGTACTTC
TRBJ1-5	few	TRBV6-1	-	CASSDGGANQPQHF	TGTGCCAGCAGTGACGGCGGGGCCAATCAGCCCCAGCATTTT
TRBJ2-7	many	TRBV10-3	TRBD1	CAISVSTGTGYEQYF	TGTGCCATCAGTGTATCGACCGGGACAGGCTACGAGCAGTACTTC
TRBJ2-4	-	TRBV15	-	CATSRDQGVGNIQYF	TGTGCCACCAGCAGAGATCAAGGGGTTGGAAACATTCAGTACTTC
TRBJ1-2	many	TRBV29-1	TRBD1	CSAGQGAGGYTF	TGCAGCGCCGGACAGGGGGCCGGTGGCTACACCTTC
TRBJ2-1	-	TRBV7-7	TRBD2	CASSLDTSGSYNEQFF	TGTGCTAGCAGCTTAGACACTAGCGGGAGCTACAATGAGCAGTTCTTC
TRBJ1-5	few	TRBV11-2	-	CASSLGVGTSNQPQHF	TGTGCCAGCAGCTTAGGGGTAGGGACGAGCAATCAGCCCCAGCATTTT
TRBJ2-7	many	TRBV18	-	CASSPPSAGILSYEQYF	TGTGCCAGCTCGCCACCTTCGGCCGGGATCCTCTCCTACGAGCAGTACTTC
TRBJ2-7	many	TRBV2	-	CASSLSLYEQYF	TGTGCCAGCAGTCTAAGTCTCTACGAGCAGTACTTC
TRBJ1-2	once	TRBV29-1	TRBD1	CSVWTGLENGYTF	TGCAGCGTCTGGACAGGCCTAGAGAATGGCTACACCTTC
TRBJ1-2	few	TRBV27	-	CASSRQDPSFNGYTF	TGTGCCAGCAGTAGACAGGACCCGTCCTTTAATGGCTACACCTTC
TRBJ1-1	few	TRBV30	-	CAIGVGAFF	TGTGCAATAGGGGTCGGGGCTTTCTTT
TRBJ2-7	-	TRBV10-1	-	CASVGSPYEQYF	TGCGCCAGCGTGGGCAGCCCCTACGAGCAGTACTTC
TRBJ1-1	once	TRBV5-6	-	CASSLVEGVGAFF	TGTGCCAGCAGCTTGGTGGAGGGAGTGGGAGCTTTCTTT
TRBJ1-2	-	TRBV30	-	CAWSDRTANHGYTF	TGTGCCTGGAGCGACCGGACAGCTAACCATGGCTACACCTTC
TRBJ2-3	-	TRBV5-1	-	CASSPRQGGDTQYF	TGCGCCAGCAGCCCCCGACAGGGAGGAGATACGCAGTATTTT
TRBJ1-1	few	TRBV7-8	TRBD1	CASSSTAGDRGPNTEAFF	TGTGCCAGCAGCTCTACTGCAGGGGACAGGGGGCCGAACACTGAAGCTTTCTTT
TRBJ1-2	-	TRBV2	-	CASSLHGTANYGYTF	TGTGCCAGCAGTTTACATGGGACCGCTAACTATGGCTACACCTTC
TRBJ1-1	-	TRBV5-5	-	CASGRAGLMNTEAFF	TGTGCCAGCGGTCGGGCGGGGCTCATGAACACTGAAGCTTTCTTT
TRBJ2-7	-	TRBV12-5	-	CARGTDYEQYF	TGTGCTCGCGGAACAGATTACGAGCAGTACTTC
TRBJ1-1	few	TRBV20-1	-	CSARDLRGAVGTEAFF	TGCAGTGCTAGAGATTTGAGGGGCGCGGTTGGCACTGAAGCTTTCTTT
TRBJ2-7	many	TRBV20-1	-	CSANREDEQYF	TGCAGTGCTAACAGGGAGGACGAGCAGTACTTC
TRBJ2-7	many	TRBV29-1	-	CSVAQAPGAYEQYF	TGCAGCGTTGCCCAGGCTCCTGGAGCCTACGAGCAGTACTTC
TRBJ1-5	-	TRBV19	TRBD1	CASRDRRGPNQPQHF	TGTGCCAGTAGGGACAGGCGGGGGCCCAATCAGCCCCAGCATTTT
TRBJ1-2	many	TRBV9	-	CASSVWGAADYGYTF	TGTGCCAGCAGCGTTTGGGGGGCCGCGGACTATGGCTACACCTTC
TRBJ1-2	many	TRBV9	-	CASSAHEGVREYGYTF	TGTGCCAGCAGCGCACACGAGGGCGTTAGGGAGTATGGCTACACCTTC
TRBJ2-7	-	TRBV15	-	CATSREGGGDEQYF	TGTGCCACCAGCAGAGAGGGGGGGGGCGACGAGCAGTACTTC
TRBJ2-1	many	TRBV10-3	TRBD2	CAIGGTSGTLEQFF	TGTGCCATCGGGGGTACTAGCGGGACTCTTGAGCAGTTCTTC
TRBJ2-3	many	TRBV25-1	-	CASSDPGVVDTQYF	TGTGCCAGCAGTGACCCGGGAGTTGTAGATACGCAGTATTTT
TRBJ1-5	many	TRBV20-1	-	CSARGGVNQPQHF	TGCAGTGCTAGGGGAGGGGTTAATCAGCCCCAGCATTTT
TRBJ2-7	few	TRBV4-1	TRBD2	CASSQETAGGYYEQYF	TGCGCCAGCAGCCAAGAGACGGCGGGGGGCTACTACGAGCAGTACTTC
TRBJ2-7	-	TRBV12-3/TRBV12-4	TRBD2	CASTPPGLGGEQYF	TGTGCCAGCACTCCGCCGGGACTAGGGGGGGAGCAGTACTTC